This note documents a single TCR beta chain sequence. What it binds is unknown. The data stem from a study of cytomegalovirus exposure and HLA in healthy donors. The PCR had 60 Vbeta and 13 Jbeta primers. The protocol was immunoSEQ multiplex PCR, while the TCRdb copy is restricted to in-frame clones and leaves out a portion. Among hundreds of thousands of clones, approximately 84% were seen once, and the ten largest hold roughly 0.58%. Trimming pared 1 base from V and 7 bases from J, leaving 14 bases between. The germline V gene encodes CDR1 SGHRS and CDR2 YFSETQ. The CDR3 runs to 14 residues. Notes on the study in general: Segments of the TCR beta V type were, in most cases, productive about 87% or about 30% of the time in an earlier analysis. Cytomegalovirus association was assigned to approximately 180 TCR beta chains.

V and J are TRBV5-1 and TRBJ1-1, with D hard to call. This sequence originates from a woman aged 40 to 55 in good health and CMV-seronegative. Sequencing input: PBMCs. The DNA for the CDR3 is TGCGCCAGCAGCTTGATATCCGGTACAGATGAAGCTTTCTTT. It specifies CASSLISGTDEAFF.